This passage covers 17 T cell receptor beta chains from one sample sequenced in a study of human T cells and chemical hapten exposure. Time point of the sample: patch test 1, 2 weeks after DPC sensitization. Noted treatment: therapeutic diphenylcyclopropenone sensitization with weekly scalp DPC. TCRdb re-derived calls from the RACE reads in MiXCR, one entry per CDR3 protein. Of around 380,000 distinct CDR3 sequences listed, about 4.4% are singletons. The specimen was whole blood, collected in connection with sensitization to the hapten diphenylcyclopropenone (DPC). These receptors came from a woman aged 45-65 years with alopecia areata. Some clones in this sample may be carry-over from other donors' samples.

The chain links TRBV11-3 to TRBJ2-3; 9 bases match TRBD2. V lost 5 bases, J lost 0 bases, and 9 bases stayed unmatched. CDR3 length: 17 amino acids. The germline V gene encodes CDR1 SGHNT and CDR2 YENEEA. The CDR3, as DNA: TGTGCCAGCAGCCCGAGGGCTAGCGGGGTTAGCACAGATACGCAGTATTTT. It codes for CASSPRASGVSTDTQYF.

V and J are TRBV6-1 and TRBJ2-3, with 7 positions matching TRBD2. V lost 9 bases to trimming and J lost 4 bases; unmatched junction nucleotides: 10. CDR1 and CDR2 (germline): MNHNS, SASEGT. This CDR3 is built from 14 residues. Here the CDR3 DNA reads TGTGCCAGTCCAGGACTAGACCGGCCAGATACGCAGTATTTT. It encodes CASPGLDRPDTQYF.

This clonotype was observed a handful of times. V gene TRBV4-1 combines with J gene TRBJ2-7, with TRBD2 matching 8 bases. The CDR3 is made up of 14 amino acids. CDR1 and CDR2 from the germline V gene are MGHRA and YSYEKL. The junction had 6 bases not matched to a gene; V was cut back by 3 bases and J by 5 bases. The CDR3 spells CASSHGGRTHEQYF. The CDR3 coding sequence is TGCGCCAGCAGCCATGGCGGGAGGACACACGAGCAGTACTTC.

This clonotype was seen only a few times. This chain connects TRBV14 to TRBJ1-2, with 10 bases matching TRBD1. CDR1 is SGHDN and CDR2 is FVKESK in the germline V gene. V was clipped by 2 bases and J by 0 bases; unmatched bases: 3. There are 16 residues in the CDR3. This chain's CDR3 is CASSQLGQGANYGYTF. The CDR3 nucleotides read TGTGCCAGCAGCCAATTAGGACAGGGGGCTAACTATGGCTACACCTTC.

This clonotype has more than one count but fewer than ten. The chain has TRBV4-1 and TRBJ1-5, with no clear D. The CDR3 length is 15 residues. V dropped 1 base and J dropped 7 bases, with 14 bases sitting between them. CDR1 and CDR2 (germline): MGHRA, YSYEKL. The CDR3, as DNA: TGCGCCAGCAGCCAAGGGGGAGGCGTCGGCCAGCCCCAGCATTTT. Protein sequence: CASSQGGGVGQPQHF.

The chain couples TRBV9 to TRBJ1-1; D remains unclear. CDR1 and CDR2 (germline): SGDLS, YYNGEE. This CDR3 is 15 amino acids long. V was clipped by 4 bases and J by 4 bases, with 17 bases between them. CDR3 bases: TGTGCCAGCAGCCCAGGTGGTGACCCGACCACTGAAGCTTTCTTT. Amino acids: CASSPGGDPTTEAFF.

J is TRBJ2-7 and V is TRBV18; TRBD2 agrees at 8 bases. Germline V gene sequence: CDR1 KGHSH, CDR2 LQKENI. The V gene end was trimmed by 3 bases and the J gene end by 5 bases; junction bases not matched to a gene: 9. There are 15 residues in the CDR3. This CDR3 is CASSPFGGAGNEQYF. CDR3 in DNA: TGTGCCAGCTCACCTTTCGGGGGGGCCGGGAACGAGCAGTACTTC.

This clonotype was found many times. The genes are TRBV3-1 and TRBJ2-1, with 9 bases that match TRBD2. Trimming removed 8 bases from V and 0 bases from J; junction bases left unmatched: 5. Germline V gene lookup returns CDR1 LGHDT and CDR2 YNNKEL (reference sequence). The CDR3 is 15 residues long. For the CDR3, the DNA is TGTGCCAGCCTACTAGCGGGTAGCTCCTACAATGAGCAGTTCTTC. Protein product: CASLLAGSSYNEQFF.

The V call is TRBV18, the J call TRBJ2-7, with no clear D. This CDR3 is built from 13 residues. Germline CDR1 is KGHSH and CDR2 is LQKENI. Trimming removed 3 bases at V and 2 bases at J, with 8 bases between. Written as DNA, the CDR3 is TGTGCCAGCTCACCCGGCAACACCTACGAGCAGTACTTC. It is translated as CASSPGNTYEQYF.

The chain recombines TRBV18 with TRBJ2-7, with D uncertain. Germline loops: CDR1 KGHSH, CDR2 LQKENI. V was trimmed by 2 bases and J by 2 bases, leaving 10 bases between them. The CDR3 runs 14 residues. CDR3 protein: CASSPEQPPYEQYF. The CDR3 DNA is TGTGCCAGCTCACCAGAACAGCCTCCCTACGAGCAGTACTTC.

The sample holds many counts of this clonotype. The J gene is TRBJ2-1, the V gene TRBV10-3; 10 positions match TRBD1. Germline V CDR1 and CDR2: ENHRY, SYGVKD. V lost 3 bases and J lost 6; bases outside the gene matches: 2. The CDR3 has 14 residues. This CDR3 is CAISDGDRGNEQFF. Here the CDR3 DNA reads TGTGCCATCAGTGATGGGGACAGGGGCAATGAGCAGTTCTTC.

The rearrangement links TRBV29-1 to TRBJ1-5; D perhaps matches TRBD1 (5 bases). V gave up 5 bases and J gave up 0 bases, with 11 bases separating them. There are 14 residues in the CDR3. Germline CDR1 SQVTM, CDR2 ANQGSEA. This CDR3 reads CSVMSGFSNQPQHF. The CDR3 DNA follows: TGCAGCGTTATGTCAGGGTTTAGCAATCAGCCCCAGCATTTT. The complete variable domain, with remaining parts taken from reference TRBV29-1 and TRBJ1-5, reads SAVISQKPSRDICQRGTSLTIQCQVDSQVTMMFWYRQQPGQSLTLIATANQGSEATYESGFVIDKFPISRPNLTFSTLTVSNMSPEDSSIYLCSVMSGFSNQPQHFGDGTRLSIL.

This clonotype has at least ten counts. As DNA, the CDR3 is TGTGCCAGCAGCCCGACTAGTTGGGACACAGATACGCAGTATTTT. Translating gives CASSPTSWDTDTQYF. The J gene is TRBJ2-3, the V gene TRBV7-2; weak D call: TRBD2 (6 bases). The CDR3 length is 15 residues. CDR1 is SGHTA, CDR2 FQGNSA, per germline. V was trimmed by 5 bases and J by 2 bases, leaving 14 bases between them. Combining the CDR3 with reference TRBV7-2 and TRBJ2-3 gives the whole variable domain GAGVSQSPSNKVTEKGKDVELRCDPISGHTALYWYRQSLGQGLEFLIYFQGNSAPDKSGLPSDRFSAERTGGSVSTLTIQRTQQEDSAVYLCASSPTSWDTDTQYFGPGTRLTVL.

This clonotype was counted only a few times. The V call is TRBV15, the J call TRBJ2-5; TRBD1 aligns across 7 bases. Losses at the gene ends were 3 bases for V and 5 bases for J; bases not matched to a gene: 9. CDR3 size: 15 residues. CDR1 LNHNV and CDR2 YYDKDF come from the germline V gene (reference sequence). CDR3 in DNA: TGTGCCACCAGCAGGAGACAGGGAGATGTGGAGACCCAGTACTTC. It codes for CATSRRQGDVETQYF.

This clonotype was seen more than once but under ten times. CDR3 nucleotides: TGCAGCGTCGAGGGGACAGCATTGAACACTGAAGCTTTCTTT. As protein: CSVEGTALNTEAFF. The chain joins TRBV29-1 to TRBJ1-1, with TRBD1 matching 7 bases. The germline CDR1 and CDR2 sequences are SQVTM and ANQGSEA. V lost 6 bases and J lost 0; bases outside the gene matches: 7. There are 14 residues in the CDR3.

In its sample, this clonotype was seen many times. The J gene is TRBJ2-7, the V gene TRBV7-9; 9 bases agree with TRBD1. Germline CDR1 reads SEHNR; CDR2 reads FQNEAQ (reference sequence). This CDR3 contains 15 residues. V lost 5 bases, J lost 4 bases, and 9 bases stayed unmatched. The CDR3 DNA reads as TGTGCCAGCAGCGCGGGACAGGGAGTCGGGTACGAGCAGTACTTC. It codes for CASSAGQGVGYEQYF.

This clonotype has a count of ten or more. The chain recombines TRBV29-1 with TRBJ2-1; D is perhaps TRBD1 or TRBD2 (5 bases each). V was shortened by 7 bases and J by 0 bases, with 16 bases between the two germline ends. In germline, CDR1 is SQVTM, CDR2 ANQGSEA. The CDR3 sequence is 15 residues long. The DNA of the CDR3 is TGCAGCGGGGGGAGACTTACGAGCTCCTACAATGAGCAGTTCTTC. It codes for CSGGRLTSSYNEQFF.